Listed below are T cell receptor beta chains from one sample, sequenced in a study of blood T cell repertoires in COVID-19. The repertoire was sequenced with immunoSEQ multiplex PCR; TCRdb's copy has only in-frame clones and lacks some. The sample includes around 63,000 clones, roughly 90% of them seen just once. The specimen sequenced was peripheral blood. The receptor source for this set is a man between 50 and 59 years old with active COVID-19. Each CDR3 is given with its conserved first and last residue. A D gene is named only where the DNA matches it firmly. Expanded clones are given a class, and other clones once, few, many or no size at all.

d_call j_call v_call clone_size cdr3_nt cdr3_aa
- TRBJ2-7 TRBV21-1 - TGTGCCAGCAGCAAAGCGGGCGGGGCCCCCGGGGAGCAGTACTTC CASSKAGGAPGEQYF
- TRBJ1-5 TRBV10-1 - TGCGCCAGCAGTGAAGAGGGTGGCGGGAATCAGCCCCAGCATTTT CASSEEGGGNQPQHF
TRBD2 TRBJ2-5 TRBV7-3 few TGTGCCAGCAGCGTGACCCCTACTAGCGGTGGGACCCAGTACTTC CASSVTPTSGGTQYF
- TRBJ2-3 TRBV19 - TGTGCCAGTAGAGATAGGGGCCCCGTAAGCACAGATACGCAGTATTTT CASRDRGPVSTDTQYF
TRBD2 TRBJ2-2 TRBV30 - TGTGCCTGGAGTCAGCGGGGGGCCTCCACCGGGGAGCTGTTTTTT CAWSQRGASTGELFF
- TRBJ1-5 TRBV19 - TGTGCCACTTGCAACAGGGCTAGGAGCAATCAGCCCCAGCATTTT CATCNRARSNQPQHF
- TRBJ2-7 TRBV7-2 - TGTGCCAGCAGCCCCCGTCGGGAGGGGGCTTACGAGCAGTACTTC CASSPRREGAYEQYF
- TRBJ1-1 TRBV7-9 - TGTGCCAGCAGCCCCGACGAACAGGGACGAGCTTTCTTT CASSPDEQGRAFF
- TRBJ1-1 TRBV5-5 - TGTGCCAGCAGCCTGTTGGGCCAGGGTTCGGCTTTCTTT CASSLLGQGSAFF
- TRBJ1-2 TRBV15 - TGTGCCACCAGCAGGCGAGGGGGGGACCCAGCGGGCTACACCTTC CATSRRGGDPAGYTF
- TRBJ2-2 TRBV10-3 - TGTGCCATCAGTGAACGGGGGACCGGGGAGCTGTTTTTT CAISERGTGELFF
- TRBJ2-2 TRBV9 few TGTGCCAGCAGCGTTACTAGCCCCGGGGAGCTGTTTTTT CASSVTSPGELFF
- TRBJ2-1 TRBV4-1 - TGCGCCAGCAGCCAAACAGCCTACAATGAGCAGTTCTTC CASSQTAYNEQFF
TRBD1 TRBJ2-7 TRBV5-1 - TGCGCCAGCAGCTTTAATGGTCAGGGGGCGCGGGAGCAGTACTTC CASSFNGQGAREQYF
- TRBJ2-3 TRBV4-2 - TGTGCCAGCAGAGGCGGCGGAGGGGGGGGCGAGGGTACGCAGTATTTT CASRGGGGGGEGTQYF
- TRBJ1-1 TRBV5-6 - TGTGCCAGCAGCTTGGCATGGTGGGCAGAAGCCATGAACACTGAAGCTTTCTTT CASSLAWWAEAMNTEAFF
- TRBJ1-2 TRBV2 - TGTGCCAGCAGTGAAGTGACGGGCTATGGCTACACCTTC CASSEVTGYGYTF
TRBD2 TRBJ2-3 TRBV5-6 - TGTGCCAGCAGCTTGGGGACTAGCGGGGGGACAGGGTATACGCAGTATTTT CASSLGTSGGTGYTQYF
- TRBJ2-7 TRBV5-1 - TGCGCCAGCAGCCCATCGGGGGGCGGCTACGAGCAGTACTTC CASSPSGGGYEQYF
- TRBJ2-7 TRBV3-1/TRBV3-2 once TGTGCCAGCAGCCAGACGGACAGAAGCTACGAGCAGTACTTC CASSQTDRSYEQYF
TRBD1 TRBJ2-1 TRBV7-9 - TGTGCCAGCAGCTTAGGGGGGACAGGTCAGTACAATGAGCAGTTCTTC CASSLGGTGQYNEQFF
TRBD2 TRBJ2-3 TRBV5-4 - TGTGCCAGCAGCTTGGTGACTAGCGCAGATACGCAGTATTTT CASSLVTSADTQYF
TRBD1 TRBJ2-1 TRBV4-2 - TGTGCCAGCAGCCAGATTCTCGGGGACAGGGCTCGTGAGCAGTTCTTC CASSQILGDRAREQFF
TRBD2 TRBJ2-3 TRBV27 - TGTGCCAGCAGTACCGCCGGGAAGTTAGCGGGGGGCAGGGATACGCAGTATTTT CASSTAGKLAGGRDTQYF
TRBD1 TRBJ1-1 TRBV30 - TGTGCCTGGAGTTACAGGGGGCCCACTGAAGCTTTCTTT CAWSYRGPTEAFF
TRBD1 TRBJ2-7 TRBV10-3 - TGTGCCATCAGTGACGCGTTCCGGGACAGGCTCTCCTACGAGCAGTACTTC CAISDAFRDRLSYEQYF
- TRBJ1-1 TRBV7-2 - TGTGCCAGCAGCTACTTCACAGCGAACACTGAAGCTTTCTTT CASSYFTANTEAFF
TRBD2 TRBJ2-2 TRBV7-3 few TGTGCCAGCAGCTTATCAGCGGGGTCTGGGGAGCTGTTTTTT CASSLSAGSGELFF
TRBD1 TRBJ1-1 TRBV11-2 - TGTGCCAGCAGTTCTGGACAGGGCCTGAACACTGAAGCTTTCTTT CASSSGQGLNTEAFF
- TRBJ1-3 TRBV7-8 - TGTGCCAGCAGCCCACTCGGGGGAGGTGGAAACACCATATATTTT CASSPLGGGGNTIYF
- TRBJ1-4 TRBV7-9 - TGTGCCAGCAGCGCACCAACATCTGCAACTAATGAAAAACTGTTTTTT CASSAPTSATNEKLFF
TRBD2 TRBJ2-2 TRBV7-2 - TGTGCCAGCAGCTACCCCGCGGGAATAGCGGGGCCCGGGGAGCTGTTTTTT CASSYPAGIAGPGELFF
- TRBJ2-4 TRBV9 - TGTGCCAGCAGCGTTTCCGGCGGGGAAAACATTCAGTACTTC CASSVSGGENIQYF
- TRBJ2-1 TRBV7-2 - TGTGCCAGCAGCTTAATCTCTAGACCGTACGATGAGCAGTTCTTC CASSLISRPYDEQFF
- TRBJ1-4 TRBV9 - TGTGCCAGCAGCCCACAACCAGGGGCTCTTAATGAAAAACTGTTTTTT CASSPQPGALNEKLFF
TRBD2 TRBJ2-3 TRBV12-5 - TGTGCTAGTGGTATCGGGACTAGCGGGGGAGATACGCAGTATTTT CASGIGTSGGDTQYF
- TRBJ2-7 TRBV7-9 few TGTGCCAGCAGCCCCCGCTCTGCGGGACGGCCTCGGGAGCAGTACTTC CASSPRSAGRPREQYF
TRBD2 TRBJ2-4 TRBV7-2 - TGTGCCAGCAGCCCCGAACTACTAGCGGGGGGAATAGCCAAAAACATTCAGTACTTC CASSPELLAGGIAKNIQYF
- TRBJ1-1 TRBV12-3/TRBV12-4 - TGTGCCAGCAGTTACCTAAACACTGAAGCTTTCTTT CASSYLNTEAFF
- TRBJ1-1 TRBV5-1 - TGCGCCAGCAGCTTGCCGGGGTTAAGTGAAGCTTTCTTT CASSLPGLSEAFF
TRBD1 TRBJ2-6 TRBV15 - TGTGCCACCACCAGGGGGACAGGGGATTCTGGGGCCAACGTCCTGACTTTC CATTRGTGDSGANVLTF
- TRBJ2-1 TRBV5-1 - TGCGCCAGCAGCTTTACAACAGGGAGCTCCTACAATGAGCAGTTCTTC CASSFTTGSSYNEQFF
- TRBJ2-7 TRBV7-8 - TGTGCCAGCAGCCCACGACAGACACGCTACGAGCAGTACTTC CASSPRQTRYEQYF
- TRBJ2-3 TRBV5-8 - TGTGCCAGCAGCTTTGCCTATCGCGGCACAGATACGCAGTATTTT CASSFAYRGTDTQYF
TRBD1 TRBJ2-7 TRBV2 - TGTGCCAGCAGTGAAATAAGGACAGGGTTCGAGCAGTACTTC CASSEIRTGFEQYF
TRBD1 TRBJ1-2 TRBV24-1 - TGTGCCACCAGTGATCCCGGACAGGGAGGGAACTATGGCTACACCTTC CATSDPGQGGNYGYTF
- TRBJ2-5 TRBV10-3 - TGTGCCATCAGTGAAGTACAATCGGCAGGGACCCAGTACTTC CAISEVQSAGTQYF
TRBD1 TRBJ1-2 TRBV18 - TGTGCCAGCTCACCGGAGGGACAGACTAACTATGGCTACACCTTC CASSPEGQTNYGYTF
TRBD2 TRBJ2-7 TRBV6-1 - TGTGCCAGCAGTGAGGCGGGGGGCCCTCGGGAGCAGTACTTC CASSEAGGPREQYF
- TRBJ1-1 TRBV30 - TGTGCCTGGAGTGTGAGAGGGAGGGGCACTGAAGCTTTCTTT CAWSVRGRGTEAFF
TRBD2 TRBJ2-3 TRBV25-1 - TGTGCCAGCAGTCTTTATAGCGGGGGGGCGACAGATACGCAGTATTTT CASSLYSGGATDTQYF
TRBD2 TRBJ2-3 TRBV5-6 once TGTGCCAGCAGCCCGGGGGGACTAGCAGATACGCAGTATTTT CASSPGGLADTQYF
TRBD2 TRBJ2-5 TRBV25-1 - TGTGCCAGCAGGATAGCGGGGGGCCCACAAGAGACCCAGTACTTC CASRIAGGPQETQYF
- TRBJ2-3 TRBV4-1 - TGCGCCAGCAGCCAAGAAAGGGCGGGGACTGTCTACACAGATACGCAGTATTTT CASSQERAGTVYTDTQYF